A single sample is the source of the 7 T cell receptor beta chains below, sequenced in a study of shared clonotypes between healthy human individuals. CD45RO negativity and positive selection for CCR7 defined naive CD8 cells, a population that excluded terminally differentiated effector memory CD45RA+ cells. Only in-frame clones appear in the TCRdb table, and some are missing; sequencing was by immunoSEQ multiplex PCR. The sample has millions of clones, about 94% seen once. Sequenced material: naive CD8+ T cells sorted from blood. Every receptor here comes from a man aged 18 to 30 in good health.

V is TRBV6-6 and J is TRBJ2-7; 7 bases match TRBD2. The CDR3 is 15 residues long. The germline CDR1 and CDR2 sequences are MNHNY and SVGAGI (reference sequence). Trimming at V came to 7 bases and at J to 5 bases, leaving 14 bases not matched to a gene. Here the CDR3 DNA reads TGTGCCAGCATCGACTATGGCGGGGGACCACACGAGCAGTACTTC. Its protein product is CASIDYGGGPHEQYF.

V and J are TRBV9 and TRBJ2-3, with 9 bases matching TRBD1. Trimming took 3 bases from V and 6 from J; bases not matched to a gene: 8. This CDR3 has 15 amino acids. The germline V gene has CDR1 SGDLS and CDR2 YYNGEE. The CDR3 sequence: CASSEGTGRSDTQYF. The DNA for the CDR3 is TGTGCCAGCAGCGAGGGGACAGGGAGGTCGGATACGCAGTATTTT.

This rearrangement joins TRBV9 to TRBJ2-3; TRBD2 aligns across 10 bases. Germline V gene sequence: CDR1 SGDLS, CDR2 YYNGEE. The CDR3 loop spans 16 amino acids. Trimming removed 4 bases from V and 2 bases from J; junction bases left unmatched: 7. The CDR3 is CASSPRSGGVTDTQYF. CDR3 in DNA: TGTGCCAGCAGCCCTCGCAGCGGGGGGGTCACAGATACGCAGTATTTT. The whole variable domain, filled in from reference TRBV9 and TRBJ2-3, reads DSGVTQTPKHLITATGQRVTLRCSPRSGDLSVYWYQQSLDQGLQFLIQYYNGEERAKGNILERFSAQQFPDLHSELNLSSLELGDSALYFCASSPRSGGVTDTQYFGPGTRLTVL.

The J gene is TRBJ2-7, the V gene TRBV11-2; 9 bases map to TRBD2. This CDR3 has 15 residues. The V gene end was trimmed by 5 bases and the J gene end by 7 bases; junction bases not matched to a gene: 12. CDR1 is SGHAT, CDR2 FQNNGV, per germline. CDR3 protein: CASSPGVAGAEEQYF. CDR3 sequence (DNA): TGTGCCAGCAGCCCCGGGGTAGCGGGAGCGGAAGAGCAGTACTTC. Looking up the rest from reference TRBV11-2 and TRBJ2-7 gives the full variable domain: EAGVAQSPRYKIIEKRQSVAFWCNPISGHATLYWYQQILGQGPKLLIQFQNNGVVDDSQLPKDRFSAERLKGVDSTLKIQPAKLEDSAVYLCASSPGVAGAEEQYFGPGTRLTVT.

This clone was seen once. Additional DNA sequences in this sample encode the identical CDR3. The chain joins TRBV6-1 to TRBJ2-7; D is undetermined. The CDR3 length is 11 residues. Deletions cut 5 bases from V and 4 bases from J, with 6 bases between. Germline V gene lookup returns CDR1 MNHNS and CDR2 SASEGT. The CDR3: CASSLGYEQYF. CDR3 nucleotide sequence: TGTGCCAGCAGTCTGGGATACGAGCAGTACTTC.

This chain joins TRBV5-4 and TRBJ2-7, with 11 bases identical to TRBD1. V was clipped by 7 bases and J by 7 bases; unmatched bases: 7. CDR3 size: 13 residues. Looked up from germline, CDR1 is SGHNT and CDR2 is YYREEE (reference sequence). In DNA, the CDR3 is TGTGCCAGCGCGGACAGGGGGCAGGAGGAGCAGTACTTC. This codes for CASADRGQEEQYF.

The chain carries TRBV6-5 and TRBJ1-4; no clear D. Trimming removed 4 bases at V and 6 bases at J, with 9 bases between. The germline gives CDR1 MNHEY, CDR2 SVGAGI. CDR3 length equals 13 residues. The CDR3 reads CASSSTLDEKLFF. CDR3 sequence (DNA): TGTGCCAGCAGTTCCACTTTGGATGAAAAACTGTTTTTT.